What follows describes a single T cell receptor beta chain. Its antigen target is currently unknown. Qualities for individual bases were not recorded, and no much larger clone is one base off. The collaborating institutions used their own protocols to collect whole blood in K2EDTA tubes. Collaborator samples were shipped for TCRbeta analysis as frozen whole blood, isolated PBMCs, or DNA extracted from either sample type. This entry is derived from a study of blood T cell repertoires in COVID-19 (dated by TCRdb to about 2020). For the study in its entirety: The collaborator samples originated in the United States, Italy and Spain and spanned the acute and convalescent phases of COVID-19. Sample metadata almost always included a de-identified subject ID, COVID-19 status, age in years and sex. The prospective study material was composed of cDNA or gDNA derived from T cells, B-cell-depleted T cells, or PBMCs. The repertoires were released in a freely available public database meant as a resource for research on the immune response to SARS-CoV-2. Deeply sampled blood TCRbeta repertoires from subjects exposed to, actively infected with, or recovered from COVID-19 were included in the dataset. The samples were drawn from the first 160 participants of the ongoing ImmuneRACE study and from 1,254 subjects provided by 6 global collaborators. HLA class I and class II types, where available, came from metadata supplied by the sample provider rather than from assay-based typing. The study at large found these results: Clinical and demographic metadata were provided uncurated, with the amount varying by source and participant.

The trim is 0 bases for V and 0 bases for J, with a gap of 9 bases between the germline ends. Inclusive of the bounding cysteine and phenylalanine, the CDR3 is 15 residues long. Of all the DNA, just the CDR3 is kept, 45 bases in frame from base 1. As encoded in the germline V gene, CDR1 is SGHDT while CDR2 is YYEEEE. TCRbeta CDR3 regions were amplified from genomic DNA using the immunoSEQ Assay, a bias-controlled multiplex PCR. In the source study's methods: Nucleated cell counts per sample were estimated from amplification of reference gene primers within the assay. Sequence reads were collapsed and filtered to measure the absolute abundance of every unique TCRbeta CDR3 rearrangement. For each sample, productive Simpson clonality was calculated as the square root of Simpson's diversity index across productive rearrangements. TCRdb took this table from immuneACCESS and kept in-frame rearrangements with V and J called. Such tables lack part of the clones; where checked against another copy, unresolved V genes explain under half of the gap, and the rest is unexplained. V, J and clone size derive from that table, while D and trimming were established from the DNA sequence. The sample data list 140,000 to 150,000 clones, and roughly 84% of these were observed just once. 2.6% of the sample belongs to the ten largest clones.

The V and J segments used are TRBV5-6 and TRBJ1-1; the D gene cannot be named for sure. What was sequenced was peripheral blood. The sequence was collected from a human donor with acute or convalescent COVID-19. The donor label of this sample is uncertain. The DNA reads as follows: TGTGCCAGCAGCTTGGTTGGCGGAATGAACACTGAAGCTTTCTTT. It specifies CASSLVGGMNTEAFF.